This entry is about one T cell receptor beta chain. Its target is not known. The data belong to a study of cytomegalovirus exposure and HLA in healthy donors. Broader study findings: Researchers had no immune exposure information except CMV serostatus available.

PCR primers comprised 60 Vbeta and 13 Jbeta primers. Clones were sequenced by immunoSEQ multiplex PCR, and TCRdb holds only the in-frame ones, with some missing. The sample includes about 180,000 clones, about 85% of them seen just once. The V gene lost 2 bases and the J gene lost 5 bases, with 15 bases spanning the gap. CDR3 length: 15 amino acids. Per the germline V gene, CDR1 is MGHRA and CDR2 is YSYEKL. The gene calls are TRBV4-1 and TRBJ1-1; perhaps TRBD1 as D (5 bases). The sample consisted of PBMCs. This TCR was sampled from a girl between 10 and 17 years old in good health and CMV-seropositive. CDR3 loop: CASSQSLAGLTEAFF. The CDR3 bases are TGCGCCAGCAGCCAAAGCCTCGCAGGGCTAACTGAAGCTTTCTTT.